The 9 T cell receptor beta chains below come from one sample, sequenced in a study of T cells expressing NK-cell markers. TCRdb re-called the 5' RACE reads; every CDR3 protein appears as one record, without DNA. Its clone listing holds about 260,000 distinct CDR3 sequences. Material: blood T cells: a sorted CD56 or NKG2C T cell subset, CD4+ or CD8+ T cells, or bulk PBMC T cells (not recorded which). The receptors originated from a young man in good health.

The chain combines TRBV20-1 with TRBJ2-1; TCRdb gives TRBD2 as the D gene, but with no DNA this cannot be confirmed. This CDR3 is built from 14 residues. CDR1 and CDR2 (germline): DFQATT, SNEGSKA (reference sequence). This chain's CDR3 is CSASPVLDYNEQFF.

This chain joins TRBV7-6 and TRBJ1-1; TCRdb designates TRBD1, a call that cannot be tested without DNA. This CDR3 region has 16 residues. Germline V CDR1 and CDR2: SGHVS, FNYEAQ. CDR3 residues: CASSLRAGWANTEAFF.

This chain joins TRBV20-1 and TRBJ2-6. CDR1 and CDR2 from the germline V gene are DFQATT and SNEGSKA (reference sequence). This CDR3 has 14 residues. CDR3 sequence: CSARDMSGANVLTF.

The gene calls are TRBV18 and TRBJ2-3; TCRdb's D call of TRBD2 is untestable without DNA. The CDR3 consists of 17 residues. The germline V gene encodes CDR1 KGHSH and CDR2 LQKENI. The CDR3 region is CASSRGLAGGRTDTQYF.

This chain joins TRBV30 and TRBJ1-1; TCRdb's D gene call, TRBD1, goes unchecked for lack of DNA. Germline-derived CDR1 and CDR2 are GTSNPN and SVGIG (reference sequence). This CDR3 comprises 14 residues. The CDR3 loop reads CAWEIRGGNTEAFF.

The rearrangement uses TRBV9 and TRBJ2-5; TCRdb gives TRBD1 as the D gene, but with no DNA this cannot be confirmed. The CDR3 loop spans 14 amino acids. Germline CDR1 is SGDLS and CDR2 is YYNGEE. The CDR3 is CASSVSQGEETQYF. Full variable domain (missing parts from reference TRBV9 and TRBJ2-5): DSGVTQTPKHLITATGQRVTLRCSPRSGDLSVYWYQQSLDQGLQFLIQYYNGEERAKGNILERFSAQQFPDLHSELNLSSLELGDSALYFCASSVSQGEETQYFGPGTRLLVL.

V gene TRBV20-1 combines with J gene TRBJ2-1; TCRdb calls TRBD1, which cannot be checked without DNA. Germline CDR1 and CDR2: DFQATT and SNEGSKA (reference sequence). The CDR3 contains 16 residues. The CDR3 loop is CSARREGGFSYNEQFF.

The genes are TRBV12-3 or TRBV12-4 and TRBJ1-5; TCRdb's D call of TRBD1 is untestable without DNA. The CDR3 loop spans 17 amino acids. CDR3 protein: CASSLAGGAQSNQPQHF.

This chain connects TRBV7-6 to TRBJ1-1. Per the germline V gene, CDR1 is SGHVS and CDR2 is FNYEAQ. The CDR3 is 15 residues long. This CDR3 reads CASSWPYQMNTEAFF.